This T cell receptor (beta chain) is from a study of T cell responses to AZD1222 COVID-19 vaccine. General study results and limits: Baseline seropositivity characterized only a handful of AZD1222 recipients.

Profiled with immunoSEQ multiplex PCR; TCRdb holds only in-frame clones, not every one. The table has 100,000 or so clones, 70% to 90% seen once. As regards this clone: Its antigen is not known.

This CDR3 contains 17 residues. Trimming removed 5 bases at V and 6 bases at J, with 24 bases between. Germline CDR1 MDHEN, CDR2 SYDVKM. The TCR was taken from an adult in good health. The specimen was peripheral blood, collected on day 0 of AZD1222 vaccination. The chain has TRBV28 and TRBJ2-3, with D perhaps matching TRBD2 (6 bases). CDR3 DNA: TGTGCCAGCAGTACCACTCTCGGAGGGAGGATGGGGGATACGCAGTATTTT. Encoded protein: CASSTTLGGRMGDTQYF.